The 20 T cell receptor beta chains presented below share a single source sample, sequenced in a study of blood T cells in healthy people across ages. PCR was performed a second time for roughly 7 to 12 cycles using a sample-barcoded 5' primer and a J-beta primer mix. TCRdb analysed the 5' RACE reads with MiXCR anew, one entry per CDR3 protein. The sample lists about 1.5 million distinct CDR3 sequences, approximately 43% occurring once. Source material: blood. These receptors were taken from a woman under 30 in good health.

This CDR3 reads CASYSGYGKNTGELFF. The CDR3 DNA follows: TGCGCCAGCTATTCGGGGTACGGTAAAAACACCGGGGAGCTGTTTTTT. The chain joins TRBV5-1 to TRBJ2-2, with a tentative D call TRBD2 (5 bases). Germline V gene sequence: CDR1 SGHRS, CDR2 YFSETQ. There are 16 residues in the CDR3. Trimming pared 7 bases from V and 2 bases from J, leaving 18 bases between.

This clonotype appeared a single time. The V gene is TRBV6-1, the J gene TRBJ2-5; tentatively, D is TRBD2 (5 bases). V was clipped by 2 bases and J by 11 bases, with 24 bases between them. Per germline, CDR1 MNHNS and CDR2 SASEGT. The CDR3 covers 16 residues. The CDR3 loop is CASSEQPDCPSNKQYF. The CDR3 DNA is TGTGCCAGCAGTGAACAGCCGGACTGTCCCTCCAATAAGCAGTACTTC.

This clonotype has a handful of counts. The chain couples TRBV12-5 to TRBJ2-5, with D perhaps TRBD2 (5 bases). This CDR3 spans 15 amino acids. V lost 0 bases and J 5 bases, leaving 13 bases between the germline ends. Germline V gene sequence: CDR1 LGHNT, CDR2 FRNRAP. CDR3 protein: CASGLVAGGMETQYF. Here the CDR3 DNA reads TGTGCTAGTGGTTTGGTAGCAGGAGGAATGGAGACCCAGTACTTC.

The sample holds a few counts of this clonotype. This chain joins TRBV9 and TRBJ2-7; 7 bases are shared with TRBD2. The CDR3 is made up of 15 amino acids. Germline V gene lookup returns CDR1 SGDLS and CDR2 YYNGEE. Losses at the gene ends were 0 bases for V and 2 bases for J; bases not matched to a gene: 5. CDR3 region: CASSVGSSGPYEQYF. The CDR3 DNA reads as TGTGCCAGCAGCGTAGGATCTAGCGGTCCCTACGAGCAGTACTTC.

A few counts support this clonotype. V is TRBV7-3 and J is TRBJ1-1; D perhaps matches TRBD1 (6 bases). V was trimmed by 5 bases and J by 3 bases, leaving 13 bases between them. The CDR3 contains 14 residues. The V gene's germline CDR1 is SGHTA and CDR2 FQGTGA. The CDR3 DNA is TGTGCCAGCAGCACACAGGGCCGTGACACTGAAGCTTTCTTT. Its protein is CASSTQGRDTEAFF. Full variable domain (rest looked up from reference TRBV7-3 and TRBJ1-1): GAGVSQTPSNKVTEKGKYVELRCDPISGHTALYWYRQSLGQGPEFLIYFQGTGAADDSGLPNDRFFAVRPEGSVSTLKIQRTERGDSAVYLCASSTQGRDTEAFFGQGTRLTVV.

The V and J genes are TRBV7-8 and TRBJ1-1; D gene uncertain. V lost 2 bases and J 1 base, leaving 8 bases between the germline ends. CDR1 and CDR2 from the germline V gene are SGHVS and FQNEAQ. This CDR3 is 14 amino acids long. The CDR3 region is CASSLYERNTEAFF. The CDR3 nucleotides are TGTGCCAGCAGCTTATACGAGCGGAACACTGAAGCTTTCTTT.

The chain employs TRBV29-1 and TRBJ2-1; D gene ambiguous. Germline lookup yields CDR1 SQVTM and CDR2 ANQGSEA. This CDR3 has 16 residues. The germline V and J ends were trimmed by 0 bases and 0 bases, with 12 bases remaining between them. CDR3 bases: TGCAGCGTTGAAGATGGAGCCTGGAGCTCCTACAATGAGCAGTTCTTC. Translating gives CSVEDGAWSSYNEQFF.

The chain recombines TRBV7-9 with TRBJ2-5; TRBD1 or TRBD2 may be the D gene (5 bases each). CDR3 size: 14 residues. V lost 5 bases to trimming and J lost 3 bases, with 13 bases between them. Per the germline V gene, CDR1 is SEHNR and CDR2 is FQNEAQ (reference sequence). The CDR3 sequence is CASSKRDQKETQYF. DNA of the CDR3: TGTGCCAGCAGCAAGAGGGACCAAAAAGAGACCCAGTACTTC.

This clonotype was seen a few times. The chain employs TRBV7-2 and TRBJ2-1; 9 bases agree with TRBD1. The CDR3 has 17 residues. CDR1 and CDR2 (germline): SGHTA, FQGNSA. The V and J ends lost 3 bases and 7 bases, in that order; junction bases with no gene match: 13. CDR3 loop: CASSFVGTGRVMNEQFF. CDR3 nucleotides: TGTGCCAGCAGCTTCGTTGGGACAGGGCGAGTGATGAATGAGCAGTTCTTC. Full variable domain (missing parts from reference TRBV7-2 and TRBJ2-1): GAGVSQSPSNKVTEKGKDVELRCDPISGHTALYWYRQSLGQGLEFLIYFQGNSAPDKSGLPSDRFSAERTGGSVSTLTIQRTQQEDSAVYLCASSFVGTGRVMNEQFFGPGTRLTVL.

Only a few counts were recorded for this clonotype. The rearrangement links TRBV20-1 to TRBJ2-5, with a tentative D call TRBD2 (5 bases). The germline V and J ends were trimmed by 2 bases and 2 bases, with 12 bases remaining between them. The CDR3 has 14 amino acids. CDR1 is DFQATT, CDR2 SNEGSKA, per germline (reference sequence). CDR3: CSARTGRAQETQYF. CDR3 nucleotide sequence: TGCAGTGCTAGAACTGGGAGAGCTCAAGAGACCCAGTACTTC.

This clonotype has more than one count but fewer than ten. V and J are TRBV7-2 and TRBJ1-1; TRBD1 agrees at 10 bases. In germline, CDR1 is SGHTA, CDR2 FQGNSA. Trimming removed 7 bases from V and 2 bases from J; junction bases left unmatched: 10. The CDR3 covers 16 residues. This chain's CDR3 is CASTPGQGRGNTEAFF. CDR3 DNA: TGTGCCAGCACTCCGGGACAGGGGAGGGGAAACACTGAAGCTTTCTTT.

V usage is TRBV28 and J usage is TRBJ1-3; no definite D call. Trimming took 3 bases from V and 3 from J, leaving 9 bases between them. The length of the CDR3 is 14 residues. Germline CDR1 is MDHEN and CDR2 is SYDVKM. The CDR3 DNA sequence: TGTGCCAGCAGTTTTGGGGTCAGTGGAAACACCATATATTTT. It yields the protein CASSFGVSGNTIYF.

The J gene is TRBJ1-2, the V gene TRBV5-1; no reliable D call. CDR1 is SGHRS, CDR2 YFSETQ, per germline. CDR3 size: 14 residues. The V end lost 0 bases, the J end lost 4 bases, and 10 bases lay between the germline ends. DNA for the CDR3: TGCGCCAGCAGCTTGGCCGAGAGTTTCTATGGCTACACCTTC. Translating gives CASSLAESFYGYTF. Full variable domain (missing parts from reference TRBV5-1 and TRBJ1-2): KAGVTQTPRYLIKTRGQQVTLSCSPISGHRSVSWYQQTPGQGLQFLFEYFSETQRNKGNFPGRFSGRQFSNSRSEMNVSTLELGDSALYLCASSLAESFYGYTFGSGTRLTVV.

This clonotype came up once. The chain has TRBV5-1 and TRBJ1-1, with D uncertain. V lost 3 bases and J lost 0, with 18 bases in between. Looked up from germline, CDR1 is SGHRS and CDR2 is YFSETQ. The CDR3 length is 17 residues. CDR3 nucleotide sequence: TGCGCCAGCAGCTCAAGCCGAGGACGTCCGATGAACACTGAAGCTTTCTTT. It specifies CASSSSRGRPMNTEAFF.

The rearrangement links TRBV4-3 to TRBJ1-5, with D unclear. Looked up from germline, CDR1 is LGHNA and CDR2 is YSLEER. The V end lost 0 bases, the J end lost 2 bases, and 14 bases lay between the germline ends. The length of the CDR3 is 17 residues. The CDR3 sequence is CASSQDSSIYGNQPQHF. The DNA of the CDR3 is TGCGCCAGCAGCCAAGATTCCTCCATTTATGGCAATCAGCCCCAGCATTTT.

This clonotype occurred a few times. CDR3 DNA sequence: TGTGCCAGTAGTATAGTAGAGGGACCCACAGATACGCAGTATTTT. It translates to CASSIVEGPTDTQYF. The chain uses TRBV19 and TRBJ2-3; D is tentatively TRBD1 or TRBD2 (5 bases each). The CDR3 runs 15 residues. The V and J ends lost 1 base and 2 bases respectively, with 10 bases between them. In germline, CDR1 is LNHDA, CDR2 SQIVND (reference sequence). The full variable domain, in which reference TRBV19 and TRBJ2-3 provide the parts outside the CDR3, is DGGITQSPKYLFRKEGQNVTLSCEQNLNHDAMYWYRQDPGQGLRLIYYSQIVNDFQKGDIAEGYSVSREKKESFPLTVTSAQKNPTAFYLCASSIVEGPTDTQYFGPGTRLTVL.

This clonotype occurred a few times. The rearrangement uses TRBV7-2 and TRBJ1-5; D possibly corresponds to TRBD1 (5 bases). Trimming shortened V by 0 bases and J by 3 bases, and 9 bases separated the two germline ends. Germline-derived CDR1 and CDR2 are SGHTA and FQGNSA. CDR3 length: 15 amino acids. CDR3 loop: CASSLATGYNQPQHF. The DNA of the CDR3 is TGTGCCAGCAGCTTAGCCACAGGATACAATCAGCCCCAGCATTTT.

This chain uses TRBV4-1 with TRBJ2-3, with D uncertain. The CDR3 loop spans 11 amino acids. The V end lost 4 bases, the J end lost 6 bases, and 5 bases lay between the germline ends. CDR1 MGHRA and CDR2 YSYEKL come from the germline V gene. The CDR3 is CASSRFDTQYF. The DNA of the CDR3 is TGCGCCAGCAGCCGATTCGATACGCAGTATTTT.

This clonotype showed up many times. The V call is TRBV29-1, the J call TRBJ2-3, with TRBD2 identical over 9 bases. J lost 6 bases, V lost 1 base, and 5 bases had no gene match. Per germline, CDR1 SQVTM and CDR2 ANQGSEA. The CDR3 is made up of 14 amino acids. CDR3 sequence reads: CSVEGLAGLDTQYF. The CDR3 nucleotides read TGCAGCGTTGAAGGTCTAGCGGGGTTGGATACGCAGTATTTT.

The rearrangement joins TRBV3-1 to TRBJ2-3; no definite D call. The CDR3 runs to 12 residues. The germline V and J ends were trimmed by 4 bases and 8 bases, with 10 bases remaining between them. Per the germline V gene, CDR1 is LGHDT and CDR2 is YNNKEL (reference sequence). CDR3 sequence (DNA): TGTGCCAGCAGCCTCAATCAAGGTACGCAGTATTTT. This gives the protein CASSLNQGTQYF.